A single sample is the source of the 19 T cell receptor beta chains below, sequenced in a study of long-term antiretroviral therapy in people with HIV. immunoSEQ v3.0 was run at survey level. Sequenced by immunoSEQ multiplex PCR; TCRdb stores in-frame clones only, minus some. This table holds 25,000 to 35,000 clones, about nine tenths found once. The specimen was unsorted PBMCs, collected 3.2 years before starting antiretroviral therapy. The receptors shown here come from a man over 45 with HIV.

The V call is TRBV5-5, the J call TRBJ1-5, with 8 bases matching TRBD1. The CDR3 is 18 amino acids. Trimming cost V 5 bases and J 3 bases; bases outside gene matches: 16. Germline V CDR1 and CDR2: SGHKS, YYEKEE (reference sequence). CDR3 in amino acids: CASSRVPGQVTLNQPQHF. In DNA form, the CDR3 reads TGTGCCAGCAGTCGAGTTCCGGGACAGGTAACCCTCAATCAGCCCCAGCATTTT. The entire variable domain, with the rest obtained from reference TRBV5-5 and TRBJ1-5, is as follows: DAGVTQSPTHLIKTRGQQVTLRCSPISGHKSVSWYQQVLGQGPQFIFQYYEKEERGRGNFPDRFSARQFPNYSSELNVNALLLGDSALYLCASSRVPGQVTLNQPQHFGDGTRLSIL.

V is TRBV18 and J is TRBJ2-2; D perhaps matches TRBD1 (6 bases). The length of the CDR3 is 15 residues. The V end was cut by 2 bases, the J end by 4 bases, with 11 bases between. Germline V gene lookup returns CDR1 KGHSH and CDR2 LQKENI. The CDR3 DNA sequence: TGTGCCAGCTCACCATCACAGGGAGCCACCGGGGAGCTGTTTTTT. Its protein product is CASSPSQGATGELFF.

This clone was picked up one time. The V call is TRBV19, the J call TRBJ1-3; TRBD1 agrees at 8 bases. This CDR3 spans 15 amino acids. The germline CDR1 and CDR2 sequences are LNHDA and SQIVND (reference sequence). V trimming: 4 bases; J trimming: 8 bases; junction bases outside the gene matches: 10. The CDR3 DNA reads TGTGCCAGTAGTAGCCTCCGGGACAGGCAGTACACCATATATTTT. Translated, it gives CASSSLRDRQYTIYF. Full variable domain (rest looked up from reference TRBV19 and TRBJ1-3): DGGITQSPKYLFRKEGQNVTLSCEQNLNHDAMYWYRQDPGQGLRLIYYSQIVNDFQKGDIAEGYSVSREKKESFPLTVTSAQKNPTAFYLCASSSLRDRQYTIYFGEGSWLTVV.

This sequence joins TRBV27 and TRBJ2-3; tentative D call: TRBD2 (6 bases). CDR1 and CDR2 from the germline V gene are MNHEY and SMNVEV (reference sequence). The CDR3 is 14 amino acids. The V and J ends lost 2 bases and 2 bases respectively, with 8 bases between them. The CDR3 DNA reads TGTGCCAGCAGTTTAGGGGACTCCACAGATACGCAGTATTTT. Translating gives CASSLGDSTDTQYF.

The genes are TRBV7-8 and TRBJ2-7, with 12 bases fitting TRBD2. After removal of 8 bases from V and 0 bases from J, the junction contained 8 bases not matched to a gene. Germline V lookup: CDR1 SGHVS, CDR2 FQNEAQ. This CDR3 is 16 amino acids long. CDR3 DNA: TGTGCCAGCGGGACTAGCGGGTTGCTCCGCTCCTACGAGCAGTACTTC. It encodes CASGTSGLLRSYEQYF.

J is TRBJ2-2 and V is TRBV29-1; 7 positions agree with TRBD1. J was trimmed by 4 bases and V by 6 bases; bases with no gene match: 8. The germline gives CDR1 SQVTM, CDR2 ANQGSEA. CDR3 size: 14 residues. CDR3 residues: CSVSRDSFTGELFF. For the CDR3, the DNA is TGCAGCGTCAGCCGGGACAGCTTCACCGGGGAGCTGTTTTTT.

The chain recombines TRBV6-1 with TRBJ2-7; 7 bases match TRBD2. The V segment lost 3 bases and the J segment 5 bases; nucleotides outside the gene matches: 10. The CDR3 spans 15 residues. Germline-derived CDR1 and CDR2 are MNHNS and SASEGT. CDR3 DNA: TGTGCCAGCAGTGATGGGAGGGTAAGGGGTGACGAGCAGTACTTC. Translated: CASSDGRVRGDEQYF.

The V call is TRBV29-1, the J call TRBJ2-7; 7 positions agree with TRBD1. The CDR3 is made up of 14 amino acids. From germline, CDR1 is SQVTM and CDR2 ANQGSEA. The junction had 7 bases not matched to a gene; V was cut back by 5 bases and J by 0 bases. The CDR3 nucleotides are TGCAGCGTTAGCCTGGGACAGACCTCCTACGAGCAGTACTTC. It is translated as CSVSLGQTSYEQYF.

The J gene is TRBJ2-7, the V gene TRBV6-5; 10 bases map to TRBD1. V trimming: 0 bases; J trimming: 2 bases; junction bases outside the gene matches: 1. The germline V gene has CDR1 MNHEY and CDR2 SVGAGI. The CDR3 covers 15 residues. The CDR3: CASSYSTGGTYEQYF. In DNA, the CDR3 is TGTGCCAGCAGTTACTCGACAGGGGGCACCTACGAGCAGTACTTC.

This sequence joins TRBV5-6 and TRBJ1-5; unclear D gene. The V end was cut by 0 bases, the J end by 5 bases, with 3 bases between. This CDR3 has 12 residues. Germline V gene data show CDR1 as SGHDT and CDR2 as YYEEEE. CDR3 DNA: TGTGCCAGCAGCTTGGTTGATCAGCCCCAGCATTTT. Translating it yields CASSLVDQPQHF.

This chain links TRBV6-6 with TRBJ1-6, with D hard to call. The V end was cut by 5 bases, the J end by 8 bases, with 13 bases between. This CDR3 spans 14 amino acids. Germline V gene sequence: CDR1 MNHNY, CDR2 SVGAGI (reference sequence). The CDR3 reads CASSLRSRDSPLHF. Written as DNA, the CDR3 is TGTGCCAGCAGTCTTCGAAGTAGGGATTCACCCCTCCACTTT.

This chain links TRBV18 with TRBJ2-7; perhaps TRBD1 as D (5 bases). The germline V gene encodes CDR1 KGHSH and CDR2 LQKENI. The CDR3 contains 16 residues. V lost 6 bases to trimming and J lost 2 bases, with 20 bases between them. CDR3 coding DNA: TGTGCCAGCTCCCCAGCAGGGCAGGCTGGGACCTACGAGCAGTACTTC. Encoded protein: CASSPAGQAGTYEQYF.

This clone was counted a single time. The V gene is TRBV5-1, the J gene TRBJ2-4; possibly TRBD1 or TRBD2 for D (6 bases each). Trimming took 4 bases from V and 6 from J, leaving 17 bases between them. The CDR3 sequence is 15 residues long. Germline V gives CDR1 SGHRS, CDR2 YFSETQ. The CDR3 bases are TGCGCCAGCAGCCTGGCCCCGGGGGCGCGAAACATTCAGTACTTC. Translated, it gives CASSLAPGARNIQYF.

V and J are TRBV5-4 and TRBJ2-7; TRBD2 is a possible D gene (6 bases). Germline V lookup: CDR1 SGHNT, CDR2 YYREEE (reference sequence). Trimming stripped 5 bases from V and 4 bases from J, with 13 bases between. The CDR3 runs 13 residues. This CDR3 reads CASSLAGLYEQYF. CDR3 nucleotides: TGTGCCAGCAGTCTTGCGGGACTTTACGAGCAGTACTTC.

The chain is built from TRBV11-2 and TRBJ2-7; weak D call: TRBD2 (5 bases). Trimming took 7 bases from V and 2 from J, leaving 12 bases between them. This CDR3 region has 13 residues. The germline CDR1 and CDR2 sequences are SGHAT and FQNNGV. CDR3 protein: CASNEGVAYEQYF. The CDR3 DNA sequence: TGTGCCAGCAACGAGGGAGTAGCCTACGAGCAGTACTTC.

The rearrangement uses TRBV6-5 and TRBJ2-7, with TRBD2 identical over 10 bases. Germline V CDR1 and CDR2: MNHEY, SVGAGI. The CDR3 covers 15 residues. Trimming took 6 bases from V and 3 from J; bases not matched to a gene: 8. The CDR3 DNA reads TGTGCCAGCAGCCGCGTGAAGCGGGAGGGCTACGAGCAGTACTTC. Translating gives CASSRVKREGYEQYF.

In this sample, this clone turned up a few times. V usage is TRBV5-1 and J usage is TRBJ2-7, with 8 nucleotides matching TRBD1. This CDR3 is built from 14 residues. The junction had 8 bases not matched to a gene; V was cut back by 4 bases and J by 5 bases. Germline-derived CDR1 and CDR2 are SGHRS and YFSETQ. In nucleotides, the CDR3 is TGCGCCAGCAGCCTGGGACAGGTCATGAACGAGCAGTACTTC. It yields the protein CASSLGQVMNEQYF. The variable domain in full, completed from reference TRBV5-1 and TRBJ2-7, reads KAGVTQTPRYLIKTRGQQVTLSCSPISGHRSVSWYQQTPGQGLQFLFEYFSETQRNKGNFPGRFSGRQFSNSRSEMNVSTLELGDSALYLCASSLGQVMNEQYFGPGTRLTVT.

In DNA form, the CDR3 reads TGCGCCAGCAGCCAAGATGCAGGGATAGCCGGAAACACCATATATTTT. Its protein is CASSQDAGIAGNTIYF. J is TRBJ1-3 and V is TRBV4-3; possibly TRBD1 for D (5 bases). CDR1 is LGHNA, CDR2 YSLEER, per germline. Trimming took 0 bases from V and 4 from J, leaving 13 bases between them. The CDR3 extends over 16 amino acids.

The CDR3 loop reads CASSQVLRVHEQYF. The CDR3 coding sequence is TGCGCCAGCAGCCAGGTCCTTAGGGTCCACGAGCAGTACTTC. The rearrangement joins TRBV5-1 to TRBJ2-7; D gene unclear. Per germline, CDR1 SGHRS and CDR2 YFSETQ. V was cut by 4 bases and J by 5 bases, with 16 bases left in between. The CDR3 length is 14 residues.